These 30 T cell receptor beta chains came from one sample sequenced in a study of cytomegalovirus exposure and HLA in healthy donors. A multiplex PCR was run with 60 Vbeta primers and 13 Jbeta primers. Sequencing used immunoSEQ multiplex PCR; TCRdb keeps in-frame clones, though not all of them. The table includes about 54,000 clones, 82% detected once. Sequencing was done on a sample of PBMCs. The receptors derive from a woman between 18 and 29 years old in good health and CMV-seronegative.

V and J are TRBV2 and TRBJ2-3, with 8 bases fitting TRBD1. Germline V gene data show CDR1 as SNHLY and CDR2 as FYNNEI. The trim removed 2 bases at V and 1 base at J, leaving 2 bases unmatched. CDR3 length: 15 amino acids. CDR3 sequence reads: CASSEQGAGTDTQYF. CDR3 nucleotides: TGTGCCAGCAGTGAACAGGGGGCCGGCACAGATACGCAGTATTTT.

V usage is TRBV6-1 and J usage is TRBJ2-5, with D tentatively TRBD1 (5 bases). The germline V gene has CDR1 MNHNS and CDR2 SASEGT. The CDR3 has 16 residues. Between the trimmed V and J ends, which lost 2 bases and 2 bases, there was a span of 15 bases. CDR3 sequence: CASSERLAGRQETQYF. The CDR3 DNA sequence: TGTGCCAGCAGTGAACGGCTGGCAGGGCGGCAAGAGACCCAGTACTTC.

The V call is TRBV7-3, the J call TRBJ2-1, with 10 bases lining up with TRBD1. Trimming removed 1 base from V and 9 bases from J; junction bases left unmatched: 12. Germline-derived CDR1 and CDR2 are SGHTA and FQGTGA. The CDR3 consists of 17 residues. DNA for the CDR3: TGTGCCAGCAGCTTAAGAAGGACAGGGGGTTTCACACCTGAGCAGTTCTTC. Translated, it gives CASSLRRTGGFTPEQFF. Combining the CDR3 with reference TRBV7-3 and TRBJ2-1 gives the whole variable domain GAGVSQTPSNKVTEKGKYVELRCDPISGHTALYWYRQSLGQGPEFLIYFQGTGAADDSGLPNDRFFAVRPEGSVSTLKIQRTERGDSAVYLCASSLRRTGGFTPEQFFGPGTRLTVL.

The rearrangement uses TRBV6-4 and TRBJ2-1, with 13 bases identical to TRBD2. Unmatched junction bases numbered 7, after V lost 6 bases and J lost 8 bases. This CDR3 comprises 15 residues. The germline V gene encodes CDR1 MRHNA and CDR2 SNTAGT. Here the CDR3 DNA reads TGTGCCAGCAGGACACTAGCGGGAGGGGTAGATGAGCAGTTCTTC. Its translation is CASRTLAGGVDEQFF.

The V and J genes are TRBV2 and TRBJ1-1; D possibly corresponds to TRBD1 (6 bases). Deletions cut 10 bases from V and 1 base from J, with 13 bases between. The CDR3 has 13 amino acids. Looked up from germline, CDR1 is SNHLY and CDR2 is FYNNEI. The CDR3 here is CATKGQQNTEAFF. The CDR3 coding sequence is TGTGCCACCAAAGGACAGCAGAACACTGAAGCTTTCTTT.

This chain uses TRBV6-5 with TRBJ2-7; 7 bases match TRBD1. The trim removed 5 bases at V and 7 bases at J, leaving 5 bases unmatched. This CDR3 contains 12 residues. CDR1 and CDR2 (germline): MNHEY, SVGAGI. Written as DNA, the CDR3 is TGTGCCAGCAGTCCGACAGGGTTGGAGCAGTACTTC. It yields the protein CASSPTGLEQYF.

The genes are TRBV19 and TRBJ2-1; TRBD2 agrees at 10 bases. The V gene end was trimmed by 4 bases and the J gene end by 1 base; junction bases not matched to a gene: 7. CDR3 length equals 17 residues. From germline, CDR1 is LNHDA and CDR2 SQIVND (reference sequence). CDR3 loop: CASSRGASGGSYNEQFF. The CDR3 DNA follows: TGTGCCAGTAGTAGGGGGGCTAGCGGGGGTTCCTACAATGAGCAGTTCTTC.

Turning to this clone: One end of the junction is discordant with germline, which a read error may explain. The chain recombines TRBV5-4 with TRBJ2-6; the D gene is possibly TRBD2 (6 bases). Germline loops: CDR1 SGHNT, CDR2 YYREEE (reference sequence). CDR3 length equals 17 residues. The CDR3 DNA is TGTGCCAGCAGCTATTCCGGGACTTCGTCTGGGGCCAACGGCCTGACTTTC. Translation gives CASSYSGTSSGANGLTF.

A few counts support this clone. This chain joins TRBV4-1 and TRBJ1-1; 9 bases fit TRBD1. Germline V gives CDR1 MGHRA, CDR2 YSYEKL. The CDR3 loop spans 15 amino acids. V lost 2 bases to trimming and J lost 10 bases; unmatched junction nucleotides: 11. CDR3 residues: CASSQPGTGLRGAFF. The CDR3 region has the DNA TGCGCCAGCAGCCAACCCGGGACAGGGCTTCGGGGAGCTTTCTTT.

This chain joins TRBV6-1 and TRBJ2-5; maybe TRBD2 (5 bases). V lost 8 bases and J lost 2, with 18 bases in between. Looked up from germline, CDR1 is MNHNS and CDR2 is SASEGT. This CDR3 spans 15 amino acids. The CDR3 sequence is CASLYFLGRQETQYF. The DNA of the CDR3 is TGTGCCAGCCTCTATTTCCTAGGGAGACAAGAGACCCAGTACTTC.

V is TRBV28 and J is TRBJ1-1; unclear D gene. Between the trimmed V and J ends, which lost 2 bases and 1 base, there was a span of 5 bases. The CDR3 sequence is 13 residues long. Germline CDR1 reads MDHEN; CDR2 reads SYDVKM. CDR3 nucleotides: TGTGCCAGCAGTTTAAGCCCGAACACTGAAGCTTTCTTT. Amino acid sequence: CASSLSPNTEAFF.

The chain has TRBV29-1 and TRBJ2-7; possibly TRBD2 for D (6 bases). CDR3 size: 12 residues. The germline V gene has CDR1 SQVTM and CDR2 ANQGSEA. V dropped 4 bases and J dropped 6 bases, with 13 bases sitting between them. The CDR3 here is CSVGIGSGEQYF. As DNA, the CDR3 is TGCAGCGTTGGAATTGGTAGCGGCGAGCAGTACTTC.

This CDR3 reads CAISAGTGFPGELFF. The CDR3 DNA reads as TGTGCCATCAGCGCCGGGACAGGGTTCCCCGGGGAGCTGTTTTTT. The gene calls are TRBV10-3 and TRBJ2-2; 9 bases match TRBD1. The CDR3 is 15 residues long. Trimming took 6 bases from V and 6 from J; bases not matched to a gene: 8. Germline V gene sequence: CDR1 ENHRY, CDR2 SYGVKD.

V and J are TRBV14 and TRBJ2-2, with D perhaps matching TRBD2 (5 bases). The germline gives CDR1 SGHDN, CDR2 FVKESK. Trimming pared 1 base from V and 5 bases from J, leaving 8 bases between. The CDR3 runs 14 residues. The CDR3 nucleotides are TGTGCCAGCAGCCAAGCGGGCGGGACCGGGGAGCTGTTTTTT. This gives the protein CASSQAGGTGELFF.

This clone was seen only once. This chain uses TRBV27 with TRBJ2-5; D perhaps matches TRBD1 (6 bases). The DNA end lines up better with TRBJ2-7; the J call may be wrong. The CDR3 extends over 14 amino acids. Germline CDR1 is MNHEY and CDR2 is SMNVEV (reference sequence). This CDR3 reads CASGSLGQSYEQYF. The DNA of the CDR3 is TGTGCCAGCGGAAGTTTAGGACAGAGCTACGAGCAGTACTTC.

Note on this clone: At one end, the junction sequence differs from germline, possibly due to a read error. The chain uses TRBV19 and TRBJ2-6; 7 bases match TRBD1. The length of the CDR3 is 18 residues. Looked up from germline, CDR1 is LNHDA and CDR2 is SQIVND (reference sequence). The CDR3 nucleotides are TGTGCCAGTAGTATTCAAGGACAGGTCCACTCTGGGGCCAACGGCCTGACTTTC. Translation gives CASSIQGQVHSGANGLTF.

The gene calls are TRBV6-5 and TRBJ1-1; a possible D gene is TRBD1 (5 bases). Trimming took off 0 bases at V and 3 bases at J, with 14 bases between the two ends. Germline V gene lookup returns CDR1 MNHEY and CDR2 SVGAGI. CDR3 length: 16 residues. CDR3 sequence: CASSYSSSGGDTEAFF. CDR3 sequence (DNA): TGTGCCAGCAGTTACTCGTCCTCTGGGGGGGACACTGAAGCTTTCTTT.

This clone was observed once. The chain combines TRBV9 with TRBJ2-5; 14 nucleotides align to TRBD2. The CDR3 consists of 17 residues. J gave up 5 bases and V 4 bases, and 10 bases lay outside the gene matches. Germline V CDR1 and CDR2: SGDLS, YYNGEE. The CDR3 loop is CASSSRGGLAGVETQYF. The CDR3 DNA reads TGTGCCAGCAGCTCTAGGGGGGGACTAGCGGGAGTGGAGACCCAGTACTTC.

DNA of the CDR3: TGTGCCACTGGACTAGCGGGAGGAACAGAGCAGTACTTC. It specifies CATGLAGGTEQYF. The J gene is TRBJ2-7, the V gene TRBV10-3; the match to TRBD2 covers 14 bases. CDR3 length equals 13 residues. V lost 10 bases to trimming and J lost 7 bases; unmatched junction nucleotides: 6. Germline assignment: CDR1 ENHRY and CDR2 SYGVKD.

The chain carries TRBV27 and TRBJ2-7; D is perhaps TRBD1 (6 bases). There are 13 residues in the CDR3. Per germline, CDR1 MNHEY and CDR2 SMNVEV (reference sequence). V lost 3 bases and J 3 bases, leaving 9 bases between the germline ends. For the CDR3, the DNA is TGTGCCAGCAGTTTCGGGACAAGCTACGAGCAGTACTTC. It codes for CASSFGTSYEQYF.

For the CDR3, the DNA is TGTGCCAGCAGTGAAGCGGTCATACATACAGATACGCAGTATTTT. Its translation is CASSEAVIHTDTQYF. The V gene is TRBV6-1, the J gene TRBJ2-3, with no clear D. Germline V gene sequence: CDR1 MNHNS, CDR2 SASEGT. V was trimmed by 0 bases and J by 3 bases, leaving 10 bases between them. The CDR3 extends over 15 amino acids.

In nucleotides, the CDR3 is TGTGCCAGCAGCTTAGGATCCAGCGGGGGCGCCGGCTATGGCTACACCTTC. Its protein is CASSLGSSGGAGYGYTF. J is TRBJ1-2 and V is TRBV7-2, with D tentatively TRBD1 (6 bases). Germline-derived CDR1 and CDR2 are SGHTA and FQGNSA. The CDR3 is 17 amino acids. V lost 1 base and J lost 4, with 19 bases in between. The entire variable domain, with the rest obtained from reference TRBV7-2 and TRBJ1-2, is as follows: GAGVSQSPSNKVTEKGKDVELRCDPISGHTALYWYRQSLGQGLEFLIYFQGNSAPDKSGLPSDRFSAERTGGSVSTLTIQRTQQEDSAVYLCASSLGSSGGAGYGYTFGSGTRLTVV.

The genes are TRBV30 and TRBJ1-4; D remains unclear. CDR1 is GTSNPN and CDR2 is SVGIG in the germline V gene (reference sequence). This CDR3 spans 12 amino acids. V was clipped by 6 bases and J by 5 bases, with 10 bases between them. The CDR3 sequence is CACGGWNEKLFF. The CDR3 bases are TGTGCCTGTGGAGGGTGGAATGAAAAACTGTTTTTT.

This chain connects TRBV7-3 to TRBJ1-1; 9 bases align to TRBD1. Germline CDR1 reads SGHTA; CDR2 reads FQGTGA. Unmatched junction bases numbered 3, after V lost 5 bases and J lost 5 bases. CDR3 length equals 13 residues. CDR3 bases: TGTGCCAGCAGCGACAGGGGGGGGACTGAAGCTTTCTTT. This encodes CASSDRGGTEAFF.

J is TRBJ2-7 and V is TRBV28; 7 bases fit TRBD1. This CDR3 spans 15 amino acids. V was pared by 2 bases and J by 2 bases, with 6 bases of the junction left unmatched. CDR1 and CDR2 (germline): MDHEN, SYDVKM. The CDR3 reads CASSLPGQAAYEQYF. The CDR3 bases are TGTGCCAGCAGTTTACCCGGACAGGCTGCCTACGAGCAGTACTTC.

V gene TRBV28 combines with J gene TRBJ2-1; 11 nucleotides match TRBD2. The length of the CDR3 is 17 residues. CDR1 is MDHEN and CDR2 is SYDVKM in the germline V gene. V trimming: 3 bases; J trimming: 6 bases; junction bases outside the gene matches: 10. The CDR3 here is CASSFPRLSGRGNEQFF. In DNA form, the CDR3 reads TGTGCCAGCAGTTTCCCGAGGCTTAGCGGGAGGGGCAATGAGCAGTTCTTC. Combining the CDR3 with reference TRBV28 and TRBJ2-1 gives the whole variable domain DVKVTQSSRYLVKRTGEKVFLECVQDMDHENMFWYRQDPGLGLRLIYFSYDVKMKEKGDIPEGYSVSREKKERFSLILESASTNQTSMYLCASSFPRLSGRGNEQFFGPGTRLTVL.

This rearrangement joins TRBV6-1 to TRBJ1-4, with 8 nucleotides matching TRBD1. V was pared by 0 bases and J by 5 bases, with 5 bases of the junction left unmatched. The CDR3 has 16 amino acids. The germline V gene encodes CDR1 MNHNS and CDR2 SASEGT. The CDR3 DNA is TGTGCCAGCAGTGAAGCGGTTGGACAGGGCAATGAAAAACTGTTTTTT. It translates to CASSEAVGQGNEKLFF.

This clone has just a few counts. The chain uses TRBV2 and TRBJ1-5, with 8 bases aligning to TRBD1. V lost 10 bases and J lost 0; bases outside the gene matches: 5. The CDR3 has 14 residues. In germline, CDR1 is SNHLY, CDR2 FYNNEI. The CDR3 nucleotides are TGTGCCACTAAGGACAGGGTTAGCAATCAGCCCCAGCATTTT. Translating gives CATKDRVSNQPQHF.

J is TRBJ2-5 and V is TRBV18, with TRBD2 matching over 8 bases. The tail of the sequence fits TRBJ2-7 better, so the J call may be wrong. Per germline, CDR1 KGHSH and CDR2 LQKENI. The CDR3 spans 16 residues. CDR3 sequence reads: CASSPREGDSGDEQYF. CDR3 sequence (DNA): TGTGCCAGCTCACCTCGGGAGGGGGATTCGGGCGACGAGCAGTACTTC.

This chain joins TRBV19 and TRBJ2-5, with TRBD1 matching 8 bases. In germline, CDR1 is LNHDA, CDR2 SQIVND (reference sequence). This CDR3 is 14 amino acids long. V shed 5 bases and J 5 bases; nucleotides not matched to a gene: 7. The CDR3 nucleotides read TGTGCCAGTAGTTCGGCAGGGGGCAAGGAGACCCAGTACTTC. Residues: CASSSAGGKETQYF.